The present T cell receptor beta chain was sequenced within a study of blood T cell repertoires in COVID-19. Looking at the study overall: There were acute and convalescent COVID-19 samples, and they came from the United States, Italy and Spain.

V lost 5 bases and J 3 bases, leaving 13 bases between the germline ends. Germline lookup yields CDR1 ENHRY and CDR2 SYGVKD. The CDR3 runs 14 residues. In the authors' methods: Reference gene primer amplification gave estimated nucleated cell counts. TCRdb's copy holds only in-frame clones and misses some; the assay was immunoSEQ multiplex PCR. Clonal size and the V and J genes are those of that table, whereas D and trimming came from the DNA. The sample lists fewer than 65,000 clones; around 86% were seen once. This sequence was found in a woman over 75 with acute or convalescent COVID-19. J is TRBJ2-5 and V is TRBV10-3, with TRBD1 as a possible D gene (6 bases). Sequences were obtained from peripheral blood. The CDR3 coding sequence is TGTGCCATCAGTAAAGGGGACACCAAAGAGACCCAGTACTTC. Protein product: CAISKGDTKETQYF.